The sequence of this TCR beta chain was determined in a study of T cell responses to AZD1222 COVID-19 vaccine (dated by TCRdb to the early 2020s). Some background on the complete study: AZD1222 recipients with second doses at about 4 weeks or about 12 weeks were pooled, because spike-specific TCR depth and breadth did not differ between schedules. A total of around 240 trial participants underwent TCR sequencing, of whom about 210 had received two doses of AZD1222 and roughly 26 had received two doses of the MenACWY control vaccine. Trial participants were enrolled by age into 18-55, 56-69 and 70-plus year subgroups, with around 150, 28 and 57 TCR-sequenced participants respectively. Broad study findings and their caveats: A significant rise in spike-specific TCR breadth and depth was observed after two AZD1222 doses relative to day 0 and relative to MenACWY recipients. Vaccine-associated CD4 TCRs spanned the whole spike protein, with dominant responses in regions 160-218 and 743-854. Nearly half of unique spike-specific TCRs reportedly recognized epitopes outside regions mutated in the B.1.351 and B.1.1.7 variants. Participants were mostly white British and included more females than males, and it was suggested by the authors that clonal diversity may have been underestimated. Because no day 14 peak-response samples were available, repertoires were characterized only after the peak T cell response. Conclusions about previously exposed vaccinees are limited because only six or seven AZD1222 recipients were SARS-CoV-2 seropositive at baseline. In the small 56-69-year group, the increase in depth fell short of significance, most likely because of low power.

Details on this clone: Its recognized antigen is unknown. The sample holds no much larger clone one base away, and base qualities are not on file.

The CDR3 regions of human TCRbeta chains were analyzed by immunosequencing. The paper's processing steps were these. Repertoire TCRs were checked for matches against a reference library of SARS-CoV-2-specific TCRs that had been generated using the MIRA antigen-specificity platform. Breadth meant the fraction of unique TCRs that were SARS-CoV-2-associated, whereas depth meant the fraction of total T cells that were SARS-CoV-2-associated. Using the MIRA data, each spike-specific TCR was assigned both to the spike region to which the TCR was reactive and to a CD4 or CD8 class. Log10-transformed breadth and depth values were compared by one-way ANOVA with Sidak's multiple comparisons tests. Not all clones reach the TCRdb copy of this immuneACCESS table, which keeps in-frame sequences only. Checked studies attribute under half of the gap to unresolved V genes and leave the rest unexplained. The V and J calls and clone size were taken over from that table, and D and trimming were inferred from the DNA. The sample includes 85,000 to 100,000 clones, with about 92% observed a single time. More than 9.5% of the sample rests with the top ten.

This specimen's time point label, per the study, means: baseline before first vaccination. The vaccinee samples were drawn from two UK trials, COV001 and COV002, one of which was a single-blind randomized controlled phase 2/3 trial testing AZD1222 (ChAdOx1 nCoV-19) in healthy adults. Trial participant PBMC samples were collected at day 0 and day 28 after the second dose for TCRbeta chain sequencing. Taken from the germline V gene (reference sequence), the CDR1 and CDR2 loops are SGHNT and YYREEE. V is cut back by 4 bases and J by 3 bases, with 8 bases in the junction unmatched. The CDR3 starts with the cysteine, ends with the phenylalanine, and has 15 residues. The sequence is cut down to CDR3 DNA, 45 bases in frame from base 1.

The sequencing here drew on peripheral blood, taken on day 0 of AZD1222 vaccination. The rearrangement combines TRBV5-4 with TRBJ2-5; TRBD2 lines up with 8 middle nucleotides. This receptor was obtained from an adult in good health. This receptor carries the CDR3 CASSIRAGVEETQYF. The nucleotides read TGTGCCAGCAGCATACGAGCGGGAGTGGAAGAGACCCAGTACTTC.